This T cell receptor beta chain is from a study of siplizumab effects on memory and regulatory T cells (dated 2019 in TCRdb). A note on the overall study: The study examined how the anti-CD2 antibody siplizumab affects alloreactive T-cell subsets in allogeneic mixed lymphocyte reactions built from human PBMCs. What the study reported, not specific to this receptor: In reactions with siplizumab, an average of about 69% of mappable alloreactive CD4+ clones were Treg-derived, compared with 26.9% in control reactions. A naive or memory phenotype could not be assigned to roughly 80-95% of proliferating CD4+ or CD8+ clones. The suppressive function of proliferating Tregs from siplizumab cultures was not functionally confirmed. Compared with memory T cells, unstimulated naive T cells appeared more diverse, and naive cells seemed to make a substantial contribution to the alloresponse. The cumulative frequency of alloreactive sequences that could be traced back to unstimulated CD4+ memory T cells was significantly reduced by siplizumab. Because sequences below about 10^-5 frequency were poorly captured, only a minor fraction of alloreactive clones could be mapped to unstimulated subsets.

Libraries came from the immunoSEQ multiplex PCR assay. Each sample had some 9.7 x 10^4 TCR templates assayed by the deep sequencing platform. Genomic DNA extracted from sorted T cells was used for TCRbeta CDR3 sequencing. The authors' analysis ran thus. The R programming language was used for the clonal analysis of the TCRbeta CDR3 data. Alloreactive CD4+ and CD8+ clones were identified by comparing unstimulated samples to CFSE-low samples taken after the reaction. Alloreactive CD4+ clones were assigned to regulatory or non-regulatory origin by matching sequences to sorted unstimulated Treg and non-Treg repertoires. Entries here come from immuneACCESS through TCRdb and include only in-frame sequences with V and J called. Some clones fail to appear in such tables; in the studies checked, an unresolved V gene covers under half of the shortfall, and the cause of the remainder is unknown. The V and J calls and the clone size are those of that table, but D and trimming were determined from the DNA. This sample comprises approximately 100,000 clones, around 90% of them detected only once. Of the sample, roughly 2.8% falls within the top ten clones.

Including cysteine and phenylalanine, the CDR3 has 14 amino acids. Here the CDR3 DNA is all that survives: 42 bases in frame from base 1. CDR1 and CDR2, looked up from the germline V gene, are MGHDK and SYGVNS. Here V drops 7 bases and J drops 5 bases, and the junction holds 7 bases not matched to any gene. Sorted unstimulated T cells and proliferating T cells recovered from mixed lymphocyte reactions underwent TCRbeta CDR3 sequencing. Fresh whole blood from fewer than 11 HLA-typed healthy donors served as the source for isolating PBMCs. Regarding this clone: It lacks a known antigen. Base qualities were left out, and no much larger clone turns up one base away.

The source material was CD4+ T cells sorted from blood. The sequence was obtained from a human donor in good health. Some clones in this sample may be carry-over from other donors' samples. The sequence joins TRBV25-1 to TRBJ2-1; 8 bases in the middle match TRBD2. CDR3 sequence: CASTRAGGHNEQFF. At the DNA level, the sequence is TGTGCCAGCACTCGGGCGGGGGGTCACAATGAGCAGTTCTTC.